This is a list of T cell receptor beta chains from one sample in a study of vaccination and CD4 T cells after COVID-19. MiXCR was run by TCRdb on the PCR reads, yielding one entry per CDR3 protein. Seen here are about 11,000 distinct CDR3 sequences, more than 25% observed once, and the top ten hold 19%. The antigens of these receptors remain unknown. Input material: CD4+ T cells from blood, cultured in vitro. The source is a human donor in good health. The CDR3 runs from the conserved cysteine through the conserved F or W. A D gene is named only where the DNA matches it firmly. Expanded clones are given a class, and other clones once, few, many or no size at all.

TRBJ2-7,.,medium-sized,TRBV11-2,CASSLVGGVYEQYF,TGTGCCAGCAGCTTAGTGGGAGGCGTCTACGAGCAGTACTTC
TRBJ2-7,.,few,TRBV19,CASSRGGRTYEQYF,TGTGCCAGTAGTAGAGGCGGCAGGACCTACGAGCAGTACTTC
TRBJ2-7,TRBD2,.,TRBV29-1,CSVEFPTSGPTYEQYF,TGCAGCGTTGAATTCCCGACTAGCGGACCCACCTACGAGCAGTACTTC
TRBJ1-1,.,.,TRBV19,CASSIGLPGNTEAFF,TGTGCCAGTAGTATCGGGCTTCCCGGGAACACTGAAGCTTTCTTT
TRBJ1-6,.,few,TRBV6-5,CASSYSRGADSPLHF,TGTGCCAGCAGTTATAGTCGGGGGGCCGATTCACCCCTCCACTTT
TRBJ1-2,TRBD1,.,TRBV29-1,CSVRPDRGLIYGYTF,TGCAGCGTCCGACCCGACAGGGGGCTGATCTATGGCTACACCTTC
TRBJ2-3,TRBD2,.,TRBV5-1,CASSPGGSGGTQYF,TGCGCCAGCAGCCCCGGGGGTAGCGGGGGAACGCAGTATTTT
TRBJ2-2,.,.,TRBV21-1,CASSSPGTANTGELFF,TGTGCCAGCAGCAGTCCCGGGACAGCTAACACCGGGGAGCTGTTTTTT
TRBJ1-3,TRBD1,.,TRBV4-2,CASSRDRVDGNTIYF,TGTGCCAGCAGCCGGGACAGGGTAGATGGAAACACCATATATTTT
TRBJ2-1,.,.,TRBV25-1,CASQSQTRSYNEQFF,TGTGCCAGCCAAAGTCAGACAAGGAGCTACAATGAGCAGTTCTTC
TRBJ1-2,.,few,TRBV24-1,CATSDFRQLGYTF,TGTGCCACCAGTGATTTTCGACAGCTTGGCTACACCTTC
TRBJ2-3,.,few,TRBV24-1,CATSDPTGTDTQYF,TGTGCCACCAGTGACCCAACAGGGACGGATACGCAGTATTTT
TRBJ1-5,TRBD1,.,TRBV19,CASSTGTGTFGQPQHF,TGTGCCAGTAGTACCGGGACAGGGACCTTTGGGCAGCCCCAGCATTTT
TRBJ1-1,.,large,TRBV5-1,CASSFDRQEAFF,TGCGCCAGCAGCTTTGACAGACAAGAAGCTTTCTTT
TRBJ2-5,.,.,TRBV11-2,CASSLVYQETQYF,TGTGCCAGCAGCTTAGTCTATCAAGAGACCCAGTACTTC
TRBJ2-5,.,.,TRBV6-2/TRBV6-3,CASSIRPTGQDPQYF,TGTGCCAGCAGCATCAGGCCGACAGGCCAGGATCCCCAGTACTTC
TRBJ2-5,.,.,TRBV6-5,CASSYGGTAGETQYF,TGTGCCAGCAGTTACGGGGGAACCGCCGGAGAGACCCAGTACTTC
TRBJ2-5,TRBD1,.,TRBV18,CASTSGTVQETQYF,TGTGCCAGCACCTCCGGGACAGTACAAGAGACCCAGTACTTC
TRBJ2-5,.,few,TRBV6-5,CASSFGTKKTQYF,TGTGCCAGCAGTTTCGGTACTAAAAAGACCCAGTACTTC
TRBJ2-7,.,.,TRBV2,CASSETGLGYEQYF,TGTGCCAGCAGTGAAACAGGGCTCGGGTACGAGCAGTACTTC
TRBJ2-2,.,few,TRBV7-9,CASSWLGAIGELFF,TGTGCCAGCAGCTGGCTAGGGGCAATCGGGGAGCTGTTTTTT
TRBJ1-2,.,medium-sized,TRBV28,CASTTGTALRYGYTF,TGTGCCAGCACCACAGGGACGGCACTGCGGTATGGCTACACCTTC
TRBJ2-7,TRBD2,few,TRBV29-1,CSVQTSVYEQYF,TGCAGCGTGCAGACTAGCGTCTACGAGCAGTACTTC
TRBJ2-1,TRBD2,few,TRBV20-1,CSAIPPSGSSYEQFF,TGCAGTGCTATCCCCCCTAGCGGGAGTTCCTATGAGCAGTTCTTC
TRBJ1-2,.,few,TRBV5-4,CASSFYDRAYGYTF,TGTGCCAGCAGCTTCTACGACAGAGCCTATGGCTACACCTTC
TRBJ1-5,.,.,TRBV20-1,CSARAPESLVLDQPQHF,TGCAGTGCTAGAGCCCCCGAGAGCCTAGTGTTGGATCAGCCCCAGCATTTT
TRBJ1-5,.,.,TRBV30,CAWSVMGDQPQHF,TGTGCCTGGAGTGTAATGGGGGATCAGCCCCAGCATTTT
TRBJ2-5,.,few,TRBV6-2/TRBV6-3,CASSYTPTPQVETQYF,TGTGCCAGCAGTTACACCCCGACACCGCAGGTGGAGACCCAGTACTTC